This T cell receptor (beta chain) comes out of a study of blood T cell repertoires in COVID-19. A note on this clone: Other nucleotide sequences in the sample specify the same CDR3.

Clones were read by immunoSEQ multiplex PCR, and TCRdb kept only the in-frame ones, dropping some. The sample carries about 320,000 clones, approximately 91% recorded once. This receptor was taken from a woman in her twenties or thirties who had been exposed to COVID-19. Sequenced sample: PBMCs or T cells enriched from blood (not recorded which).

The CDR3 coding sequence is TGCGCCAGCAGCGCACAGGGGTATGGCTACACCTTC. Protein sequence: CASSAQGYGYTF. The rearrangement links TRBV5-1 to TRBJ1-2; 7 bases map to TRBD1. V shed 4 bases, J shed 5 bases, and the junction held 2 bases outside the gene matches. Germline CDR1 is SGHRS and CDR2 is YFSETQ. This CDR3 has 12 residues. The variable domain in full, with the rest retrieved from reference TRBV5-1 and TRBJ1-2, is KAGVTQTPRYLIKTRGQQVTLSCSPISGHRSVSWYQQTPGQGLQFLFEYFSETQRNKGNFPGRFSGRQFSNSRSEMNVSTLELGDSALYLCASSAQGYGYTFGSGTRLTVV.